This T cell receptor beta chain was recorded in a study of T cell responses to AZD1222 COVID-19 vaccine (dated by TCRdb to about 2021). At the level of the whole study: A total of under 250 trial participants underwent TCR sequencing, of whom nearly 210 had received two doses of AZD1222 and about 25 had received two doses of the MenACWY control vaccine. Trial participants were enrolled into age subgroups of 18-55, 56-69 and 70-plus years, which contained about 150, 27 and 61 TCR-sequenced participants, respectively. Broad study findings and their caveats: Conclusions about previously exposed vaccinees are limited, since just 6 or 7 AZD1222 recipients were seropositive for SARS-CoV-2 at baseline. Participants were mostly white British, with more females than males. The authors suggested clonal diversity may have been underestimated. Because no day 14 peak-response samples were available, repertoires were characterized only after the peak T cell response. Reportedly, almost half of the unique spike-specific TCRs recognized epitopes lying outside the regions that are mutated in the B.1.351 and B.1.1.7 variants. The vaccine-associated CD4 TCRs covered the entire spike protein, and the dominant responses fell in regions 160-218 and 743-854. Spike-specific TCR breadth and depth rose significantly after two AZD1222 doses compared with day 0 and with MenACWY recipients. The 56-69-year group was small, and its depth increase did not reach significance, likely because of low power.

The germline V gene specifies MDHEN as CDR1 and SYDVKM as CDR2. V loses 4 bases of germline sequence and J loses 8 bases, and the interval between the two ends is 12 bases. The CDR3 holds 14 amino acids from the cysteine to the phenylalanine. Of the read, only the CDR3 DNA is kept; its 42 bases are in frame from base 1. In the case of this clone: Its antigen remains unidentified. The input lacks base qualities; no much larger clone sits a single base away.

The meaning of the sample's time point label: about 28 days (+/-7) after the second vaccine dose. AZD1222 recipients whose second dose came at about 4 weeks and those whose second dose came at about 12 weeks were combined into one group, since spike-specific TCR depth and breadth did not differ between the two schedules. Samples from vaccinated people were obtained from the UK trials COV001 and COV002, which included a single-blind randomized controlled phase 2/3 trial of AZD1222 (ChAdOx1 nCoV-19) in healthy adults. For TCRbeta chain sequencing, PBMC samples were collected from trial participants at day 0 and at day 28 after the second dose. The CDR3 regions of human TCRbeta chains were analyzed by immunosequencing. Concerning the study's data processing: TCRs in the repertoires were matched against a reference library of SARS-CoV-2-specific TCRs that had been generated with the MIRA antigen-specificity platform. Breadth was defined as the fraction of unique TCRs that were SARS-CoV-2-associated, and depth was defined as the fraction of total T cells that were SARS-CoV-2-associated. Using the MIRA data, every spike-specific TCR was mapped to the spike region that the TCR reacted to and assigned to either a CD4 or a CD8 class. Log10-transformed breadth and depth values were compared by one-way ANOVA with Sidak's multiple comparisons tests. TCRdb took this table from immuneACCESS and kept in-frame rearrangements with V and J called. Such tables lack part of the clones; where checked against another copy, unresolved V genes explain under half of the gap, and the rest is unexplained. V, J and clone size reflect that table, while D and trimming were determined from the DNA. Counted in this sample were about 130,000 clones; 92% of them appeared once. The ten largest clones represent about 1.1% of the sample.

The V and J genes are TRBV28 and TRBJ1-6; a tentative D match to TRBD1 spans 6 bases. The TCR originated in an adult who received the AZD1222 COVID-19 vaccine. The starting material was peripheral blood, obtained 28 days after the second AZD1222 dose. The DNA sequence is given as TGTGCCAGCAGTTCCGGACAGTTTGATTCACCCCTCCACTTT. It codes for CASSSGQFDSPLHF.